The 4 T cell receptor beta chains presented below share a single source sample, sequenced in a study of shared clonotypes between healthy human individuals. CD8 cells classed as naive were CD45RO-negative and positively selected for CCR7, excluding terminally differentiated effector memory CD45RA+ cells. Clones were sequenced by immunoSEQ multiplex PCR, and TCRdb holds only the in-frame ones, with some missing. The sample has 750,000 to 1,000,000 clones, about 91% seen once. Sequenced material: naive CD8+ T cells sorted from blood. These receptors were collected from a young man in good health.

For this clone: Other DNA sequences of this sample code for an identical CDR3. The V gene is TRBV7-9, the J gene TRBJ2-3; D may be TRBD1 (5 bases). The germline V gene encodes CDR1 SEHNR and CDR2 FQNEAQ (reference sequence). The germline V and J ends were trimmed by 5 bases and 2 bases, with 8 bases remaining between them. The CDR3 has 13 residues. In DNA form, the CDR3 reads TGTGCCAGCAGCCTAGGGGTCACAGATACGCAGTATTTT. Amino acid sequence: CASSLGVTDTQYF.

This chain joins TRBV25-1 and TRBJ2-1; 9 nucleotides agree with TRBD2. This CDR3 is 15 amino acids long. Germline CDR1 and CDR2: MGHDK and SYGVNS. V gave up 8 bases and J gave up 0 bases; unmatched junction bases: 5. CDR3 in amino acids: CASADSGSSYNEQFF. The CDR3 nucleotides read TGTGCCAGCGCTGATAGCGGGAGCTCCTACAATGAGCAGTTCTTC.

V gene TRBV29-1 combines with J gene TRBJ2-1; perhaps D is TRBD1 or TRBD2 (5 bases each). Germline-derived CDR1 and CDR2 are SQVTM and ANQGSEA. The CDR3 has 14 amino acids. The V and J ends lost 4 bases and 2 bases respectively, with 12 bases between them. In DNA form, the CDR3 reads TGCAGCGTTGTAGGGACGGTTACCTACAATGAGCAGTTCTTC. This encodes CSVVGTVTYNEQFF.

The chain employs TRBV27 and TRBJ1-4; D is unresolved. Germline V CDR1 and CDR2: MNHEY, SMNVEV (reference sequence). This CDR3 is 15 amino acids long. V was shortened by 6 bases and J by 8 bases, with 19 bases between the two germline ends. This chain's CDR3 is CASSPGGYREEKLFF. CDR3 nucleotide sequence: TGTGCCAGCAGCCCCGGTGGGTACCGGGAGGAAAAACTGTTTTTT.